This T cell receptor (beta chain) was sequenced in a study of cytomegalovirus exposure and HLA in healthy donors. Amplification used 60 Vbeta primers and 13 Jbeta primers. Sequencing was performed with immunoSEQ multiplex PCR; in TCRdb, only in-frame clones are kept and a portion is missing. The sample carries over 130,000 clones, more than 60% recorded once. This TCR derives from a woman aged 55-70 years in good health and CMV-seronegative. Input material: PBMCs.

Here the CDR3 DNA reads TGTGCCAGCAGCGCAAGCGGGATTTACAATGAGCAGTTCTTC. Translated: CASSASGIYNEQFF. The chain carries TRBV11-3 and TRBJ2-1; TRBD2 aligns across 7 bases. The CDR3 runs 14 residues. In germline, CDR1 is SGHNT, CDR2 YENEEA. Germline trimming cut 5 bases from V and 4 bases from J; bases unmatched to any gene: 5.